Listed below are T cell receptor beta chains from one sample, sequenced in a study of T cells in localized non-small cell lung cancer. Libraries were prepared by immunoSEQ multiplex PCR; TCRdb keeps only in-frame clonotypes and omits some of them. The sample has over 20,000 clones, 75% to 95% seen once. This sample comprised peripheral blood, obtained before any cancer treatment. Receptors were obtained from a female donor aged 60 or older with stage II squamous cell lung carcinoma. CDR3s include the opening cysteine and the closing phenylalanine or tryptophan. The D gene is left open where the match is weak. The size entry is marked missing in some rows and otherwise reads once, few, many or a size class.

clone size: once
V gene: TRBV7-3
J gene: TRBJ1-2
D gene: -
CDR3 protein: CASSPNPGVGYTF
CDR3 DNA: TGTGCCAGCAGCCCCAACCCTGGTGTTGGCTACACCTTC

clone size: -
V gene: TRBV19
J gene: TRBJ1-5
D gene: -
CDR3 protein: CASKGDANSGQPQHF
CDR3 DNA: TGTGCCAGTAAGGGGGACGCCAATTCGGGTCAGCCCCAGCATTTT

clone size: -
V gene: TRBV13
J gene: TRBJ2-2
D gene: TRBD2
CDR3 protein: CATRTLAEVTGELFF
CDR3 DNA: TGTGCCACCCGGACGCTAGCGGAGGTCACCGGGGAGCTGTTTTTT

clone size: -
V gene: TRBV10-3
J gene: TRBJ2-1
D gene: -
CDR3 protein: CAISRDASYNEQFF
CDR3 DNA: TGTGCCATCAGCCGGGACGCCTCCTACAATGAGCAGTTCTTC

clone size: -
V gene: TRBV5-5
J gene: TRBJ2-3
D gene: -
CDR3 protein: CASSLNPSTDTQYF
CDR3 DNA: TGTGCCAGCAGCTTGAACCCCAGCACAGATACGCAGTATTTT

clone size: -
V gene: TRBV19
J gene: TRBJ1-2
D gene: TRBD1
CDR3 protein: CASSIRTTGLYGYTF
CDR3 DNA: TGTGCCAGTAGTATTCGAACGACAGGGCTCTATGGCTACACCTTC

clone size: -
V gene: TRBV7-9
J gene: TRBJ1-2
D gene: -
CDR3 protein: CAIRWGYGYTF
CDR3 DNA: TGTGCTATTAGGTGGGGCTATGGCTACACCTTC

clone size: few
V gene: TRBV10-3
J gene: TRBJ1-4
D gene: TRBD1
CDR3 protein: CAISSGQGARTNEKLFF
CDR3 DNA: TGTGCCATCAGTTCAGGACAGGGGGCGAGAACTAATGAAAAACTGTTTTTT

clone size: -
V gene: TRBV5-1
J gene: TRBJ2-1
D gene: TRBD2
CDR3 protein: CASSPITSGSRNEQFF
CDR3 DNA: TGCGCCAGCAGCCCAATTACCAGCGGGAGTCGGAATGAGCAGTTCTTC

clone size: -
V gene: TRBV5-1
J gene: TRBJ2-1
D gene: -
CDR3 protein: CASSFGPSGYEQFF
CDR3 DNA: TGCGCCAGCAGCTTCGGACCTTCGGGCTATGAGCAGTTCTTC

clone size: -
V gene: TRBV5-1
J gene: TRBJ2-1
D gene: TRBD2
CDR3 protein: CASNIAGGSYNEQFF
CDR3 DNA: TGCGCCAGCAACATAGCGGGGGGTTCCTACAATGAGCAGTTCTTC

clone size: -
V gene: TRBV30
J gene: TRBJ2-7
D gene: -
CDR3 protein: CAWSAASYEQYF
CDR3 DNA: TGTGCCTGGAGCGCCGCCTCCTACGAGCAGTACTTC

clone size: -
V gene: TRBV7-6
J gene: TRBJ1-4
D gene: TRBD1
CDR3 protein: CASSPTGWREKLFF
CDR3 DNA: TGTGCCAGCAGCCCGACAGGGTGGAGGGAAAAACTGTTTTTT

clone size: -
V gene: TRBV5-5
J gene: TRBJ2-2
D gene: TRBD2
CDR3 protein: CASSSGLAGYTGELFF
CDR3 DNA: TGTGCCAGCAGCTCCGGACTAGCGGGGTACACCGGGGAGCTGTTTTTT

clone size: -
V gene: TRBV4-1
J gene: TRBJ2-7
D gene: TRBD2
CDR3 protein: CASSQSGLAGAEQYF
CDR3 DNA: TGCGCCAGCAGCCAATCGGGACTAGCGGGAGCTGAGCAGTACTTC

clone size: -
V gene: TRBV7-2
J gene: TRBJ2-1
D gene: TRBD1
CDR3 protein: CASSVAYRRQGRYNEQFF
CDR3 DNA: TGTGCCAGCAGCGTCGCGTATCGCAGACAGGGGAGGTACAATGAGCAGTTCTTC

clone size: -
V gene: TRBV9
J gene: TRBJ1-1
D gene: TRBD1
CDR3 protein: CASSGGSDRVAEAFF
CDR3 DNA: TGTGCCAGCAGCGGAGGTAGTGACAGGGTTGCTGAAGCTTTCTTT

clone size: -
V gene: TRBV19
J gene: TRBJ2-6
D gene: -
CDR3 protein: CASATIDSGANVLTF
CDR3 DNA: TGTGCCAGTGCTACTATTGACTCTGGGGCCAACGTCCTGACTTTC

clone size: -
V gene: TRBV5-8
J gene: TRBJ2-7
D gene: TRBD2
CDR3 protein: CASSSLPQGLGSYEQYF
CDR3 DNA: TGTGCCAGCAGCTCCCTCCCCCAGGGACTAGGCTCCTACGAGCAGTACTTC

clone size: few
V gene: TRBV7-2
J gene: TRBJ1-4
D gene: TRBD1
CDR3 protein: CASSFARQGGAEKLFF
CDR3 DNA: TGTGCCAGCAGCTTCGCGCGACAGGGAGGGGCTGAAAAACTGTTTTTT

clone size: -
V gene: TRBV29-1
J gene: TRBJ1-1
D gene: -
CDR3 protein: CSSVPSEGVAFF
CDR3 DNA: TGCAGCTCCGTCCCATCGGAAGGGGTAGCTTTCTTT

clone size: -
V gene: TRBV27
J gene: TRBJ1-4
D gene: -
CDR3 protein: CASSSRGGLGEKLFF
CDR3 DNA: TGTGCCAGCAGTTCAAGAGGCGGTTTGGGGGAAAAACTGTTTTTT

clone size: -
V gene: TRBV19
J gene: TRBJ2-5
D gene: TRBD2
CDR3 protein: CASSMLAGGKTQYF
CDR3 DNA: TGTGCCAGTAGTATGCTAGCGGGGGGGAAGACCCAGTACTTC

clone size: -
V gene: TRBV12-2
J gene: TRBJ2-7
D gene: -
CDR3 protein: CASRLALTWLPFHEQYF
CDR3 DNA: TGTGCAAGTCGCTTAGCGTTGACGTGGCTGCCTTTTCACGAGCAGTACTTC

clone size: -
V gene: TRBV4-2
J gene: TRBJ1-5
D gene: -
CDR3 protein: CASRDPGIGNQPQHF
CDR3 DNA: TGTGCCAGCAGAGACCCAGGGATAGGCAATCAGCCCCAGCATTTT

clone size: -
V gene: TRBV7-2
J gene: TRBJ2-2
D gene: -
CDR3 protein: CASSWGINTGELFF
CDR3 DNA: TGTGCCAGCAGCTGGGGAATAAACACCGGGGAGCTGTTTTTT

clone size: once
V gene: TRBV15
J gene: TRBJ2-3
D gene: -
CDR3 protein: CATSRKGAGSTDTQYF
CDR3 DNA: TGTGCCACCAGCAGAAAAGGGGCCGGATCCACAGATACGCAGTATTTT

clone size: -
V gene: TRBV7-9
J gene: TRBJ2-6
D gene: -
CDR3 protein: CASRDYSGANVLTF
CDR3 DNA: TGTGCCAGCAGAGATTACTCTGGGGCCAACGTCCTGACTTTC

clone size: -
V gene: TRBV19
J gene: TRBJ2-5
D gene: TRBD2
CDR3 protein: CASRMGGTSFETQYF
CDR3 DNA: TGTGCCAGTAGGATGGGAGGGACTAGCTTTGAGACCCAGTACTTC

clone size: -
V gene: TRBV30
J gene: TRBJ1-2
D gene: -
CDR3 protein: CAWMGGLYGYTF
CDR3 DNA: TGTGCCTGGATGGGGGGACTCTATGGCTACACCTTC

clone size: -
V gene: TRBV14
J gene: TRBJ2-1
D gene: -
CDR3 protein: CASSQAPYDEQFF
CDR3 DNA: TGTGCCAGCAGCCAAGCGCCTTACGATGAGCAGTTCTTC

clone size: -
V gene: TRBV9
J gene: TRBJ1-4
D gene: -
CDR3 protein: CASSEDAATNEKLFF
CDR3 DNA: TGTGCCAGCAGCGAAGACGCTGCAACTAATGAAAAACTGTTTTTT

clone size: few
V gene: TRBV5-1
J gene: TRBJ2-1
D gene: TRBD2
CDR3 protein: CASSLAGGLGEQFF
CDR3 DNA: TGCGCCAGCAGCTTGGCGGGGGGGCTGGGTGAGCAGTTCTTC

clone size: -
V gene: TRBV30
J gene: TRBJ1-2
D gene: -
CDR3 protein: CAWRSVWGGGYGYTF
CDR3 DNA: TGTGCCTGGAGAAGTGTTTGGGGGGGTGGCTATGGCTACACCTTC

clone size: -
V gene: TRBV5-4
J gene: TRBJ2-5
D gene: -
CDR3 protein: CASSLWQGYQETQYF
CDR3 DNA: TGTGCCAGCAGCTTGTGGCAGGGGTACCAAGAGACCCAGTACTTC

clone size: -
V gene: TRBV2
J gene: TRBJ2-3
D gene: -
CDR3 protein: CASSLSTDTQYF
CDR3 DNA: TGTGCCAGCAGTCTTAGCACAGATACGCAGTATTTT

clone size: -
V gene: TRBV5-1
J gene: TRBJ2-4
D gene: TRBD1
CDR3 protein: CASSLGGTGLENIQYF
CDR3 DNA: TGCGCCAGCAGCTTGGGTGGGACAGGGTTGGAAAACATTCAGTACTTC

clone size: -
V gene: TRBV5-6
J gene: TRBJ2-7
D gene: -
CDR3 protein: CASSFGYEQYF
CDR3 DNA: TGTGCCAGCAGCTTTGGCTACGAGCAGTACTTC

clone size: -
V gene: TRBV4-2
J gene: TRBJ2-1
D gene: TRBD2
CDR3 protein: CASSQELAGDRGNEQFF
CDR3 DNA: TGTGCCAGCAGCCAAGAACTAGCGGGGGACCGCGGCAATGAGCAGTTCTTC

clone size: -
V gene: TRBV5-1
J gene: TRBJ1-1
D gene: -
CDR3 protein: CASSFISSGYPEAFF
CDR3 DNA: TGCGCCAGCAGCTTCATATCGTCAGGGTACCCTGAAGCTTTCTTT

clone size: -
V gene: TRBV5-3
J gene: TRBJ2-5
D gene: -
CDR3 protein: CARSRLPQGRKEETQYF
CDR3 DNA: TGTGCCAGAAGCCGCCTCCCCCAGGGTAGAAAGGAAGAGACCCAGTACTTC

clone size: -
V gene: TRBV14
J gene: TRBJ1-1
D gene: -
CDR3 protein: CASSQASWDTEAFF
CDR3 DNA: TGTGCCAGCAGCCAAGCGTCTTGGGACACTGAAGCTTTCTTT

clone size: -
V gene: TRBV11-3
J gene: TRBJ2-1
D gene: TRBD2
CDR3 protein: CASSLGGGLAANEQFF
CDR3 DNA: TGTGCCAGCAGCTTAGGTGGGGGACTAGCGGCCAATGAGCAGTTCTTC

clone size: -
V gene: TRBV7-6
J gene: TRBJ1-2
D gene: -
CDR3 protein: CASSLREDSNYGYTF
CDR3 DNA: TGTGCCAGCAGCTTACGCGAAGACAGTAACTATGGCTACACCTTC

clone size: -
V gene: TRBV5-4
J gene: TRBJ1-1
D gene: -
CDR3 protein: CASSFRGDEAFF
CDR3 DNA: TGTGCCAGCAGCTTCAGGGGTGACGAAGCTTTCTTT

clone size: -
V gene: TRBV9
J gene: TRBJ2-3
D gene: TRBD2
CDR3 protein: CASSGSAGGPPDTQYF
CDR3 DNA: TGTGCCAGCAGCGGATCAGCGGGAGGGCCCCCAGATACGCAGTATTTT

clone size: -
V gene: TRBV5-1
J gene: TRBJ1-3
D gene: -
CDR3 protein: CASRNTRSGNTIYF
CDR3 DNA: TGCGCCAGCAGAAACACCCGCTCTGGAAACACCATATATTTT

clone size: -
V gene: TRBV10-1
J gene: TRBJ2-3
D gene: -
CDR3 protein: CASSASTDTQYF
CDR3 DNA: TGCGCCAGCAGTGCAAGCACAGATACGCAGTATTTT

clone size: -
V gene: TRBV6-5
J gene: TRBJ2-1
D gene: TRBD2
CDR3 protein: CASRAGGTDNEQFF
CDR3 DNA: TGTGCCAGCAGGGCCGGGGGGACCGACAATGAGCAGTTCTTC

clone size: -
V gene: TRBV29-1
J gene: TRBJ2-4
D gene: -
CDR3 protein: CSVDSSGSTGRIQYF
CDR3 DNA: TGCAGCGTTGATTCGTCGGGCTCAACGGGGCGCATTCAGTACTTC

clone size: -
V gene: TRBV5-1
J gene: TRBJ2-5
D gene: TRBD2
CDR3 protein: CASSLGLADALLETQYF
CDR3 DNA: TGCGCCAGCAGCTTGGGGCTAGCGGACGCTTTACTAGAGACCCAGTACTTC

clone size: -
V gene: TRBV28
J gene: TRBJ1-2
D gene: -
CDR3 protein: CASRPYTYGYTF
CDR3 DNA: TGTGCCAGCAGACCCTATACCTATGGCTACACCTTC

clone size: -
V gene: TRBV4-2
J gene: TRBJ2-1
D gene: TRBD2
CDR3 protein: CASSQGSSGGAEESEQFF
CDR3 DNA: TGTGCCAGCAGCCAAGGGTCTAGCGGGGGGGCCGAGGAGAGTGAGCAGTTCTTC

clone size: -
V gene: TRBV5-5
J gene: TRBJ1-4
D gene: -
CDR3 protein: CASSWSQGREKLFF
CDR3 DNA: TGTGCCAGCAGCTGGAGTCAGGGGCGGGAAAAACTGTTTTTT

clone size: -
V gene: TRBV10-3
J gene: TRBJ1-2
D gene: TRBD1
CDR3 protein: CAINDRAYGYTF
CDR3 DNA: TGTGCCATCAATGACAGGGCGTATGGCTACACCTTC

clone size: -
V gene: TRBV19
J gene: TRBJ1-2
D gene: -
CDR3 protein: CASSASYGYTF
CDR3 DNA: TGTGCCAGTAGTGCGTCCTATGGCTACACCTTC